What follows describes a single TCR beta chain. This clonotype came up many times. No cognate antigen has been identified for it. Nothing much larger sits one base from this clone, and base qualities are not available. TCRdb names Illumina HiSeq 1500 as the instrument used. TCRdb ran its own pipeline on the public reads, namely fastp trimming at Q25 and MiXCR clone calling, and kept in-frame beta chains. Every entry covers one CDR3 protein and lists the most common genes and DNA from its rows. This sample has under 200,000 distinct CDR3 sequences in its table, and roughly 9.8% of those were observed once. Jointly, the top ten make up roughly 5.1% of the sample. These data are taken from a study of T cell repertoires in cytomegalovirus infection (dated by TCRdb to the late 2010s). Regarding the research as a whole: Donor HLA type was relevant to the analysis, as public TCR beta signatures indicated carriage of CMV infection together with the matching HLA type. Summary of the overall study and its limitations: In both this cohort and an independent roughly 330-donor cohort, the cumulative frequency of public TCR beta family members distinguished carriers of CMV infection plus the relevant HLA type. The ex vivo response was dominated by HLA-C-restricted CMV-specific TCR beta clonotypes, which also provided the single most frequent clonotype in two of eight donors.

From a lookup of the germline V gene, CDR1 and CDR2 are MNHEY and SVGEGT. From the cysteine through the phenylalanine, the CDR3 covers 12 amino acids. Only the CDR3 portion is preserved as DNA: 36 bases, with reading frame beginning at the first base. Trimming at the junction amounts to 7 bases on V and 8 bases on J, and the germline ends lie 12 bases apart. The rearrangement combines TRBV6-2 or TRBV6-3 with TRBJ2-1, with the D gene not confidently named. The source material was PBMCs. The receptor was isolated from a human donor in good health (CMV status not recorded). Some clones in this sample may be carry-over from other donors' samples. The DNA sequence is given as TGTGCCAGCACCGGTCCGGGCCATGAGCAGTTCTTC. This is translated as CASTGPGHEQFF.